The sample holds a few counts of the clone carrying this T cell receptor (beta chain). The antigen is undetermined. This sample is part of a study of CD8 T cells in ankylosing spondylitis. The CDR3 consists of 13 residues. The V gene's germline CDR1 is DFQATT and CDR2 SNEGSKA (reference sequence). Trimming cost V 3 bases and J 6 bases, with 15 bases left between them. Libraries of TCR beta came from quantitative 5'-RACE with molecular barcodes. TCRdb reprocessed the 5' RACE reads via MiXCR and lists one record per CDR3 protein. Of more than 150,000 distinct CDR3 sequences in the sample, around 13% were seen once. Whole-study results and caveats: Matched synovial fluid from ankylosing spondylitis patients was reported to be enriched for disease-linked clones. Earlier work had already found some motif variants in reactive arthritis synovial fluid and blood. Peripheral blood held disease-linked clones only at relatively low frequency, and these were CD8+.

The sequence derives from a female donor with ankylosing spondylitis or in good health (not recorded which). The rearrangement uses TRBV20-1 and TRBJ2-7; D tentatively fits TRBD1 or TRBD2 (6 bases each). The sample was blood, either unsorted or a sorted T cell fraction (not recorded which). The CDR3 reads CSASLEGGLEQYF. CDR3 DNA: TGCAGTGCTAGCCTAGAGGGGGGTCTCGAGCAGTACTTC.